The entry that follows covers one T cell receptor beta chain sequence. Data came from immunoSEQ multiplex PCR; TCRdb stores just in-frame clones and leaves some out. The sample holds under 60,000 clones, about nine tenths seen once. Trimming shortened V by 0 bases and J by 0 bases, and 11 bases separated the two germline ends. CDR3 length: 16 amino acids. Per the germline V gene, CDR1 is LNHDA and CDR2 is SQIVND (reference sequence). These data originate in a study of blood T cell repertoires in COVID-19. Study at large: Some COVID-19 samples were acute and others convalescent; all came from the United States, Italy and Spain.

Sequences were obtained from peripheral blood. The chain employs TRBV19 and TRBJ1-1; perhaps TRBD1 as D (5 bases). The sequence was collected from a human donor in a cohort sampled during active COVID-19. CDR3 sequence: CASSIDRAGLNTEAFF. DNA for the CDR3: TGTGCCAGTAGTATAGATAGGGCAGGGCTGAACACTGAAGCTTTCTTT.